Listed below are T cell receptor beta chains from one sample, sequenced in a study of monozygotic twins with inflammatory bowel disease. No DNA is given; TCRdb re-called the 5' RACE reads and lists each CDR3 protein once. The table for this sample gives roughly 330,000 distinct CDR3 sequences. Sequenced: blood. These TCRs come from a human donor with ulcerative colitis or Crohn's disease, or a healthy co-twin of an affected twin (not recorded which). Each CDR3 is given with its conserved first and last residue. The order of the fields is J gene, V gene, CDR3 protein.

TRBJ2-1 TRBV4-1 CASSRVAGGYNEQFF
TRBJ2-5 TRBV4-1 CASSQLNGQETQYF
TRBJ2-1 TRBV20-1 CSARVGGWALYNEQFF
TRBJ2-5 TRBV20-1 CSARVARGRGKQETQYF
TRBJ2-2 TRBV5-1 CASSLSPSGRQNTGELFF
TRBJ2-2 TRBV9 CASRGNWNTGELFF
TRBJ2-5 TRBV7-8 CASSSRTVQETQYF
TRBJ2-1 TRBV9 CASSVEEGREARDEQFF
TRBJ2-1 TRBV5-4 CASSLGTGGQIFYNEQFF
TRBJ1-1 TRBV20-1 CSARDLGGPNTEAFF
TRBJ1-5 TRBV12-3/TRBV12-4 CASSYVTGVNQPQHF
TRBJ2-3 TRBV29-1 CSVGGWSTDTQYF
TRBJ1-3 TRBV2 CASSETGGNTIYF
TRBJ2-3 TRBV15 CATSDSKTGLAGGDTQYF
TRBJ2-7 TRBV5-1 CASSFVTGATYEQYF
TRBJ2-7 TRBV29-1 CSAVGIGGEQYF
TRBJ2-7 TRBV12-3/TRBV12-4 CASSSQLGISGSYEQYF
TRBJ2-7 TRBV29-1 CSVRTGTYEQYF
TRBJ2-7 TRBV20-1 CSAREPGLHEQYF
TRBJ1-1 TRBV29-1 CSVEEAYTEAFF
TRBJ1-1 TRBV7-9 CASSFPGVAEAFF
TRBJ2-1 TRBV7-6 CASSIRTENSHNEQFF